The next 26 T cell receptor beta chains were all read from a single sample in a study of blood T cell repertoires in COVID-19 (dated by TCRdb to 2018 to 2020). The library was produced with the immunoSEQ multiplex PCR assay. TCRdb took over this immuneACCESS table, retaining in-frame rearrangements with V and J assigned. Such tables are incomplete; in checked studies, under half of the missing clones stem from an unresolved V gene, and the remainder is unexplained. The sample includes over 200,000 clones, with around nine tenths observed a single time. The ten top clones hold 0.9% to 1% of the sample. The sequenced sample consisted of peripheral blood. These receptors came from a woman aged 40 to 50 who had recovered from COVID-19.

The V call is TRBV3-1 (or the pseudogene TRBV3-2), the J call TRBJ1-2; 7 bases agree with TRBD1. From germline, CDR1 is LGHDT and CDR2 YNNKEL (reference sequence). V shed 3 bases and J 0 bases; nucleotides not matched to a gene: 1. There are 14 residues in the CDR3. CDR3 DNA: TGTGCCAGCAGCCAGGGGACAGCTAACTATGGCTACACCTTC. This sequence encodes CASSQGTANYGYTF.

The chain couples TRBV7-9 to TRBJ2-4, with 8 bases aligning to TRBD1. Germline-derived CDR1 and CDR2 are SEHNR and FQNEAQ (reference sequence). This CDR3 contains 16 residues. The J segment lost 0 bases and the V segment lost 5 bases, leaving 6 bases of the junction unmatched. This chain's CDR3 is CASSRWTGLAKNIQYF. The CDR3 coding sequence is TGTGCCAGCAGCCGCTGGACAGGGTTAGCCAAAAACATTCAGTACTTC.

The genes are TRBV2 and TRBJ2-1, with a weak D call TRBD1 (6 bases). The CDR3 loop spans 13 amino acids. V lost 8 bases and J 5 bases, leaving 13 bases between the germline ends. CDR1 and CDR2 (germline): SNHLY, FYNNEI. DNA for the CDR3: TGTGCCAGCGGGGGCGGGTGGGACAATGAGCAGTTCTTC. Protein product: CASGGGWDNEQFF.

J is TRBJ2-7 and V is TRBV5-3; 8 bases align to TRBD1. TRBV5-3 is treated as an ORF (open reading frame) with a function not yet certain. Germline trimming cut 3 bases from V and 0 bases from J; bases unmatched to any gene: 2. The CDR3 loop spans 14 amino acids. CDR3 loop: CARSSGQGSYEQYV. The DNA of the CDR3 is TGTGCCAGAAGCTCCGGACAGGGCTCCTACGAGCAGTACGTC.

This rearrangement joins TRBV28 to TRBJ1-6, with 7 nucleotides matching TRBD1. CDR1 and CDR2 (germline): MDHEN, SYDVKM. V trimming: 6 bases; J trimming: 4 bases; junction bases outside the gene matches: 6. This CDR3 has 15 amino acids. Here the CDR3 reads CASSQGGRYNSPLHF. The CDR3, as DNA: TGTGCCAGCAGCCAGGGGGGACGGTATAATTCACCCCTCCACTTT.

V usage is TRBV3-1 (or the pseudogene TRBV3-2) and J usage is TRBJ1-2; 10 bases line up with TRBD1. This CDR3 comprises 15 residues. CDR1 LGHDT and CDR2 YNNKEL come from the germline V gene (reference sequence). With 3 bases clipped from V and 3 bases from J, the junction kept 4 bases outside the gene matches. The CDR3: CASSQSDRGYYGYTF. The CDR3 DNA reads TGTGCCAGCAGCCAGTCGGACAGGGGGTACTATGGCTACACCTTC.

This clone was seen only a few times. The rearrangement joins TRBV7-3 to TRBJ2-2, with unresolved D. This CDR3 spans 16 amino acids. Germline lookup yields CDR1 SGHTA and CDR2 FQGTGA. Trimming took 1 base from V and 3 from J, leaving 12 bases between them. CDR3 region: CASSLMAPWHTGELFF. CDR3 in DNA: TGTGCCAGCAGCTTAATGGCCCCGTGGCACACCGGGGAGCTGTTTTTT.

J is TRBJ1-2 and V is TRBV27; TRBD1 aligns across 8 bases. This CDR3 region has 18 residues. Germline CDR1 is MNHEY and CDR2 is SMNVEV (reference sequence). With V trimmed by 5 bases and J by 5 bases, 19 bases remained unmatched. For the CDR3, the DNA is TGTGCCAGCAGTCCACTCCCAGGACAGGGTGGCGCCCAGTATGGCTACACCTTC. Its translation is CASSPLPGQGGAQYGYTF.

This chain links TRBV5-4 with TRBJ2-2; 11 nucleotides align to TRBD2. The germline CDR1 and CDR2 sequences are SGHNT and YYREEE (reference sequence). This CDR3 spans 16 amino acids. J gave up 5 bases and V 3 bases, and 6 bases lay outside the gene matches. CDR3 protein: CASSSTSGIGTGELFF. The CDR3 nucleotides are TGTGCCAGCAGCTCGACTAGCGGGATCGGGACCGGGGAGCTGTTTTTT.

CDR3 sequence reads: CASSSPRALGSEQFF. The CDR3 DNA reads as TGTGCCAGCAGCTCCCCGAGGGCTCTGGGCAGTGAGCAGTTCTTC. The chain is built from TRBV7-2 and TRBJ2-1; D may be TRBD2 (5 bases). V was shortened by 4 bases and J by 9 bases, with 19 bases between the two germline ends. Germline V gene sequence: CDR1 SGHTA, CDR2 FQGNSA. This CDR3 region has 15 residues. Full variable domain (remainder filled in from reference TRBV7-2 and TRBJ2-1): GAGVSQSPSNKVTEKGKDVELRCDPISGHTALYWYRQSLGQGLEFLIYFQGNSAPDKSGLPSDRFSAERTGGSVSTLTIQRTQQEDSAVYLCASSSPRALGSEQFFGPGTRLTVL.

The gene calls are TRBV6-5 and TRBJ2-2, with 8 bases aligning to TRBD2. With V trimmed by 2 bases and J by 6 bases, 8 bases remained unmatched. There are 16 residues in the CDR3. Germline values: CDR1 MNHEY, CDR2 SVGAGI. The CDR3, as DNA: TGTGCCAGCAGTTACGGGCTAGCGGGCCTTCCCGGGGAGCTGTTTTTT. Translated, it gives CASSYGLAGLPGELFF.

This clone occurred once. The rearrangement joins TRBV7-8 to TRBJ1-2; 11 positions agree with TRBD1. V dropped 1 base and J dropped 4; count of bases not matched to a gene: 17. The CDR3 loop spans 20 amino acids. CDR1 SGHVS and CDR2 FQNEAQ come from the germline V gene. The CDR3 nucleotides are TGTGCCAGCAGCTTAGTTGCGGCGTTGGACAGGGGGCGGTTGTCCTATGGCTACACCTTC. Translated: CASSLVAALDRGRLSYGYTF.

J is TRBJ1-3 and V is TRBV4-1; D gene uncertain. The V and J ends lost 3 bases and 4 bases respectively, with 10 bases between them. Germline CDR1 reads MGHRA; CDR2 reads YSYEKL. This CDR3 is 14 amino acids long. CDR3 in DNA: TGCGCCAGCAGCCAGATCGGGGAGGGAAACACCATATATTTT. This codes for CASSQIGEGNTIYF.

The rearrangement links TRBV27 to TRBJ1-5; perhaps TRBD1 as D (5 bases). With 10 bases removed from V and 0 bases from J, the gap between germline ends came to 13 bases. CDR3 size: 14 residues. Germline CDR1 MNHEY, CDR2 SMNVEV (reference sequence). As DNA, the CDR3 is TGTGCCACCCACCGGGGGGGTAGCAATCAGCCCCAGCATTTT. Protein: CATHRGGSNQPQHF.

For this clone: A read error may account for a junction end that differs from germline. This chain connects TRBV19 to TRBJ2-2, with D tentatively TRBD2 (7 bases). CDR1 is LNHDA, CDR2 SQIVND, per germline (reference sequence). The CDR3 extends over 15 amino acids. For the CDR3, the DNA is TGTGCCAGTACCGAGGGGGTAGCCCGAGGCGGGGGGCTGTTTTTT. Its protein product is CASTEGVARGGGLFF.

The V and J genes are TRBV30 and TRBJ1-2; a weak D match, TRBD1 (5 bases). Trimming left V 4 bases short and J 7 bases short, with 13 bases between. The CDR3 has 12 amino acids. Germline V CDR1 and CDR2: GTSNPN, SVGIG (reference sequence). The CDR3 nucleotides read TGTGCCTGGACAGGGTCCGGTAGTGGCTACACCTTC. Translating it yields CAWTGSGSGYTF. Complete variable domain (other parts from reference TRBV30 and TRBJ1-2): SQTIHQWPATLVQPVGSPLSLECTVEGTSNPNLYWYRQAAGRGLQLLFYSVGIGQISSEVPQNLSASRPQDRQFILSSKKLLLSDSGFYLCAWTGSGSGYTFGSGTRLTVV.

The chain couples TRBV18 to TRBJ1-2; D call uncertain. The CDR3 has 14 residues. CDR1 is KGHSH, CDR2 LQKENI, per germline. Deletions cut 2 bases from V and 2 bases from J, with 9 bases between. This chain's CDR3 is CASSPGPVNYGYTF. For the CDR3, the DNA is TGTGCCAGCTCACCAGGGCCCGTAAACTATGGCTACACCTTC.

The rearrangement joins TRBV5-1 to TRBJ1-6; possibly TRBD1 for D (5 bases). The germline V gene has CDR1 SGHRS and CDR2 YFSETQ. The V end lost 0 bases, the J end lost 11 bases, and 15 bases lay between the germline ends. The CDR3 spans 15 residues. CDR3 amino acids: CASSLVSGRGPPLHF. CDR3 coding DNA: TGCGCCAGCAGCTTGGTGTCAGGGCGGGGCCCACCCCTCCACTTT.

Comments on this clone: Other DNA sequences from this sample encode an identical CDR3 as well. The chain combines TRBV19 with TRBJ2-1, with D uncertain. V was cut by 8 bases and J by 0 bases, with 8 bases left in between. The CDR3 runs to 13 residues. Germline lookup yields CDR1 LNHDA and CDR2 SQIVND (reference sequence). The CDR3 is CASRGSSYNEQFF. DNA of the CDR3: TGTGCCAGTCGCGGAAGCTCCTACAATGAGCAGTTCTTC. Full variable domain (outside the CDR3, taken from reference TRBV19 and TRBJ2-1): DGGITQSPKYLFRKEGQNVTLSCEQNLNHDAMYWYRQDPGQGLRLIYYSQIVNDFQKGDIAEGYSVSREKKESFPLTVTSAQKNPTAFYLCASRGSSYNEQFFGPGTRLTVL.

This clone has more than one count but fewer than ten. The J gene is TRBJ1-3, the V gene TRBV7-2; D might be TRBD1 (5 bases). V was trimmed by 5 bases and J by 3 bases, leaving 14 bases between them. CDR3 length: 15 amino acids. CDR1 is SGHTA and CDR2 is FQGNSA in the germline V gene. This CDR3 is CASSPRVLGGNTIYF. The CDR3 DNA reads TGTGCCAGCAGCCCCAGGGTACTCGGTGGAAACACCATATATTTT. The variable domain in full, completed from reference TRBV7-2 and TRBJ1-3, reads GAGVSQSPSNKVTEKGKDVELRCDPISGHTALYWYRQSLGQGLEFLIYFQGNSAPDKSGLPSDRFSAERTGGSVSTLTIQRTQQEDSAVYLCASSPRVLGGNTIYFGEGSWLTVV.

The genes are TRBV4-3 and TRBJ2-1; tentatively, D is TRBD1 (6 bases). The V end lost 4 bases, the J end lost 5 bases, and 9 bases lay between the germline ends. The CDR3 is made up of 13 amino acids. Germline values: CDR1 LGHNA, CDR2 YSLEER. The DNA of the CDR3 is TGCGCCAGCAGCCGCAGGGGAAACAATGAGCAGTTCTTC. Protein: CASSRRGNNEQFF.

The V gene is TRBV7-8, the J gene TRBJ2-3; D is unresolved. The CDR3 covers 13 residues. V was cut by 5 bases and J by 2 bases, with 8 bases left in between. In germline, CDR1 is SGHVS, CDR2 FQNEAQ. Here the CDR3 reads CASSPPTTDTQYF. CDR3 in DNA: TGTGCCAGCAGCCCCCCTACCACAGATACGCAGTATTTT.

This clone occurred once. The chain links TRBV7-9 to TRBJ1-5; D not resolved. The V end lost 3 bases, the J end lost 7 bases, and 10 bases lay between the germline ends. There are 13 residues in the CDR3. Germline-derived CDR1 and CDR2 are SEHNR and FQNEAQ (reference sequence). CDR3 sequence: CASSLPGGQPQHF. CDR3 bases: TGTGCCAGCAGCTTGCCGGGAGGCCAGCCCCAGCATTTT.

The V gene is TRBV18, the J gene TRBJ1-2, with D unresolved. The V and J ends lost 3 bases and 0 bases respectively, with 8 bases between them. The CDR3 contains 14 residues. Germline CDR1 KGHSH, CDR2 LQKENI. The CDR3 protein is CASSPTETNYGYTF. The DNA for the CDR3 is TGTGCCAGCTCACCTACCGAGACTAACTATGGCTACACCTTC.

The genes are TRBV7-2 and TRBJ1-5, with a tentative D call TRBD1 (6 bases). Germline V CDR1 and CDR2: SGHTA, FQGNSA. CDR3 length equals 14 residues. The V gene lost 5 bases and the J gene lost 7 bases, with 15 bases spanning the gap. CDR3 amino acids: CASSSGGGRQPQHF. CDR3 bases: TGTGCCAGCAGCAGCGGGGGGGGCCGACAGCCCCAGCATTTT.

The chain employs TRBV11-1 and TRBJ2-7; 7 positions match TRBD2. CDR1 is SGHAT, CDR2 FQDESV, per germline (reference sequence). The trim removed 3 bases at V and 6 bases at J, leaving 8 bases unmatched. The CDR3 consists of 14 residues. CDR3 region: CASSLGEGLFEQYF. The CDR3 nucleotides read TGTGCCAGCAGCTTGGGGGAGGGCCTCTTCGAGCAGTACTTC.